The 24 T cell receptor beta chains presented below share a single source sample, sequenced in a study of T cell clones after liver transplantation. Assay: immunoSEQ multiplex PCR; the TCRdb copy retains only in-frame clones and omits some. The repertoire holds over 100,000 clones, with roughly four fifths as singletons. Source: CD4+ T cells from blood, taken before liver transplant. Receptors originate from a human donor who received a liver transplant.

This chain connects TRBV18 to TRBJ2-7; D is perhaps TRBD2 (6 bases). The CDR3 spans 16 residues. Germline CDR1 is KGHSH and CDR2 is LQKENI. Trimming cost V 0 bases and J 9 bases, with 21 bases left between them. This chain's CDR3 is CASSPPGGEQGIGQYF. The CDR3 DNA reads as TGTGCCAGCTCACCACCAGGAGGGGAGCAAGGCATCGGGCAGTACTTC.

The CDR3 reads CASSVGGGSGNTIYF. In DNA form, the CDR3 reads TGTGCCAGCAGCGTAGGAGGGGGCTCTGGAAACACCATATATTTT. The rearrangement links TRBV9 to TRBJ1-3, with D possibly being TRBD1 (6 bases). The germline V and J ends were trimmed by 0 bases and 0 bases, with 7 bases remaining between them. CDR1 and CDR2 from the germline V gene are SGDLS and YYNGEE. The CDR3 contains 15 residues. Supplemented by reference TRBV9 and TRBJ1-3, the full variable domain reads DSGVTQTPKHLITATGQRVTLRCSPRSGDLSVYWYQQSLDQGLQFLIQYYNGEERAKGNILERFSAQQFPDLHSELNLSSLELGDSALYFCASSVGGGSGNTIYFGEGSWLTVV.

This CDR3 is CASSPIDGSSYEQYF. The CDR3 DNA sequence: TGTGCCAGCAGCCCGATCGACGGCAGCTCCTACGAGCAGTACTTC. The chain couples TRBV7-6 to TRBJ2-7; D uncertain. The CDR3 is 15 amino acids. V lost 5 bases to trimming and J lost 0 bases, with 14 bases between them. CDR1 is SGHVS and CDR2 is FNYEAQ in the germline V gene. The full variable domain, its missing parts supplied by reference TRBV7-6 and TRBJ2-7, is GAGVSQSPRYKVTKRGQDVALRCDPISGHVSLYWYRQALGQGPEFLTYFNYEAQQDKSGLPNDRFSAERPEGSISTLTIQRTEQRDSAMYRCASSPIDGSSYEQYFGPGTRLTVT.

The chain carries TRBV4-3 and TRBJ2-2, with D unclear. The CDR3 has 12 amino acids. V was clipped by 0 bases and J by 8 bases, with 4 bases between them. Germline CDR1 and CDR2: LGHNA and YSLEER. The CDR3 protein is CASSQDSGELFF. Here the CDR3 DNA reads TGCGCCAGCAGCCAAGATTCTGGGGAGCTGTTTTTT.

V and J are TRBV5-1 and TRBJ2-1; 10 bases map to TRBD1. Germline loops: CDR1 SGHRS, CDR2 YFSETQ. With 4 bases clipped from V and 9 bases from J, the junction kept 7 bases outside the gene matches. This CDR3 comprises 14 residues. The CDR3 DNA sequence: TGCGCCAGCAGCGGCGGGGACAGGGGTGGTGAGCAGTTCTTC. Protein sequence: CASSGGDRGGEQFF.

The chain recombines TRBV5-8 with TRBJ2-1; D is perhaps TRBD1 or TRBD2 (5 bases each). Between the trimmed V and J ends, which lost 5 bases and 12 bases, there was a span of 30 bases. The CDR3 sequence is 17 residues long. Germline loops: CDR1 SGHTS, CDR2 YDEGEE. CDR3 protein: CASRPRDGRMGRVAQFF. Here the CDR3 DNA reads TGTGCCAGCAGACCCCGGGACGGCCGGATGGGTCGGGTGGCGCAGTTCTTC.

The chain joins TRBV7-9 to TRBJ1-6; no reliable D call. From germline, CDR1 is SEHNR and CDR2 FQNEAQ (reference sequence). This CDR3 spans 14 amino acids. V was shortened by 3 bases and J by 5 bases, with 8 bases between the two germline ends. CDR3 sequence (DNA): TGTGCCAGCAGCTTCGAAGGGAATAATTCACCCCTCCACTTT. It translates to CASSFEGNNSPLHF.

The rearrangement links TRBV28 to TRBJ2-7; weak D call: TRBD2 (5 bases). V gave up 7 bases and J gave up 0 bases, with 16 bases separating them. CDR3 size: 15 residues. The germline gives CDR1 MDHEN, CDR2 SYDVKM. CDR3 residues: CASTSSGGFSYEQYF. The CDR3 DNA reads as TGTGCCAGCACCTCGAGTGGCGGGTTCTCCTACGAGCAGTACTTC. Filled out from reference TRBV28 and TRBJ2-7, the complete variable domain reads DVKVTQSSRYLVKRTGEKVFLECVQDMDHENMFWYRQDPGLGLRLIYFSYDVKMKEKGDIPEGYSVSREKKERFSLILESASTNQTSMYLCASTSSGGFSYEQYFGPGTRLTVT.

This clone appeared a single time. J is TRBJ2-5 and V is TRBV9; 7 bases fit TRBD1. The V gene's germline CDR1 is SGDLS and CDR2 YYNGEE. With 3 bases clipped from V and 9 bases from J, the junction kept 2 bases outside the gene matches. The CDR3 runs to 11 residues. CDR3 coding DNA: TGTGCCAGCAGCGGCCAGGGGGCCCAGTACTTC. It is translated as CASSGQGAQYF.

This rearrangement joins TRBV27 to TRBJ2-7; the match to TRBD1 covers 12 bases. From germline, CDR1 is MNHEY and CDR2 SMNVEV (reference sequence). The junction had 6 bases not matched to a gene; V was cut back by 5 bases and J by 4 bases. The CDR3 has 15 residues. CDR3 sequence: CASSPGTGGMYEQYF. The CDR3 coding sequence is TGTGCCAGCAGTCCCGGGACAGGGGGCATGTACGAGCAGTACTTC.

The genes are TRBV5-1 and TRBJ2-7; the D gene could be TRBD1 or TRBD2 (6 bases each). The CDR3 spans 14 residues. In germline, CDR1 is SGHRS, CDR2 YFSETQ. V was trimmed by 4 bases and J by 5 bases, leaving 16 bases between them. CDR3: CASSLPKGGNEQYF. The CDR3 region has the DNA TGCGCCAGCAGCCTCCCGAAGGGGGGCAACGAGCAGTACTTC.

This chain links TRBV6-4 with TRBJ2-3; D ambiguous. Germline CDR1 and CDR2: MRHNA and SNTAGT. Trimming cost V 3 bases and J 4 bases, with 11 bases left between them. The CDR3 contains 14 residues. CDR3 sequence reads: CASSEGGLSDTQYF. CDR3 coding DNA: TGTGCCAGCAGTGAGGGCGGCTTGTCAGATACGCAGTATTTT.

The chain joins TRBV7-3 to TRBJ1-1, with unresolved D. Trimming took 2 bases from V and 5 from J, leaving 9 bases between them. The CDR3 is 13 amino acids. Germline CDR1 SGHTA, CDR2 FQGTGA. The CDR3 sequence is CASSLVVTTEAFF. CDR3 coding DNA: TGTGCCAGCAGCTTAGTAGTTACGACTGAAGCTTTCTTT.

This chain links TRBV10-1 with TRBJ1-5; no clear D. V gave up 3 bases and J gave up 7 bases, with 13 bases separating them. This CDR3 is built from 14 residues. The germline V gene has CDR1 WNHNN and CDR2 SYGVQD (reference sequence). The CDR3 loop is CASSDWEGGQPQHF. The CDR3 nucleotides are TGCGCCAGCAGTGACTGGGAAGGAGGACAGCCCCAGCATTTT.

DNA of the CDR3: TGTGCCAGCATCCGACAGGGGAGCGGGGAGCTGTTTTTT. Its protein product is CASIRQGSGELFF. The chain couples TRBV27 to TRBJ2-2; 8 nucleotides agree with TRBD1. Trimming at V came to 7 bases and at J to 7 bases, leaving 5 bases not matched to a gene. Germline lookup yields CDR1 MNHEY and CDR2 SMNVEV (reference sequence). The CDR3 covers 13 residues.

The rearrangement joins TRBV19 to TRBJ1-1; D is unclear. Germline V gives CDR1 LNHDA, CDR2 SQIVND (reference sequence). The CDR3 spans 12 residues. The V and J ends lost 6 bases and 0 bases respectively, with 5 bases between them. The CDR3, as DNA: TGTGCCAGTAGGACGGTGAACACTGAAGCTTTCTTT. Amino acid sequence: CASRTVNTEAFF.

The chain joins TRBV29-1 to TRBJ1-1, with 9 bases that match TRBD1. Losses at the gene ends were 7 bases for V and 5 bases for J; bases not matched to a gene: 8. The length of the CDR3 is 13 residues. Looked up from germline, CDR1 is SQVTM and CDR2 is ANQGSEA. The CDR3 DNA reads TGCAGCGCCATACAGGGGGCGTCGACTGAAGCTTTCTTT. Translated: CSAIQGASTEAFF. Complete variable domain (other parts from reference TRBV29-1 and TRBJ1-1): SAVISQKPSRDICQRGTSLTIQCQVDSQVTMMFWYRQQPGQSLTLIATANQGSEATYESGFVIDKFPISRPNLTFSTLTVSNMSPEDSSIYLCSAIQGASTEAFFGQGTRLTVV.

The CDR3 reads CSVALAPNTGELFF. DNA for the CDR3: TGCAGCGTTGCCCTAGCACCGAACACCGGGGAGCTGTTTTTT. The V call is TRBV29-1, the J call TRBJ2-2, with a possible D match to TRBD2 (5 bases). With 4 bases removed from V and 0 bases from J, the gap between germline ends came to 9 bases. Per germline, CDR1 SQVTM and CDR2 ANQGSEA. The CDR3 has 14 amino acids.

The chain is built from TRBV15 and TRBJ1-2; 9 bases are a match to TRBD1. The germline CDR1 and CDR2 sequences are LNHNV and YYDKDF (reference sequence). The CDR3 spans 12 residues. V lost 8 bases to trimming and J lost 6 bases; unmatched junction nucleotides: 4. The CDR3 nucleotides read TGTGCCACCGACGGACAGGGGAATGGCTACACCTTC. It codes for CATDGQGNGYTF.

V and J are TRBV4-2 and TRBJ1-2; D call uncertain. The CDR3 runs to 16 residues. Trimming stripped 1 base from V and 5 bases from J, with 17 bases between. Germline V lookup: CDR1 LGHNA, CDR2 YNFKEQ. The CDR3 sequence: CASSQVLAGSGYGYTF. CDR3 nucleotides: TGTGCCAGCAGCCAAGTACTCGCCGGGTCTGGTTATGGCTACACCTTC.

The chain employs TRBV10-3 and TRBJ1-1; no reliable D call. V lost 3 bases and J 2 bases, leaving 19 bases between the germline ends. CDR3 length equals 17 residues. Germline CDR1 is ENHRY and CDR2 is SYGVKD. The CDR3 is CAISELRALKSNTEAFF. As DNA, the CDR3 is TGTGCCATCAGTGAACTTAGAGCCTTGAAAAGTAACACTGAAGCTTTCTTT.

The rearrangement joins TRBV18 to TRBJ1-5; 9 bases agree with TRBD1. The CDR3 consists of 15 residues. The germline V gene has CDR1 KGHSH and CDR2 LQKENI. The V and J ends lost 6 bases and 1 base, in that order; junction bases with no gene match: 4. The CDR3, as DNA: TGTGCCAGCTCCCAAGGACAGGGGAGCAATCAGCCCCAGCATTTT. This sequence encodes CASSQGQGSNQPQHF.

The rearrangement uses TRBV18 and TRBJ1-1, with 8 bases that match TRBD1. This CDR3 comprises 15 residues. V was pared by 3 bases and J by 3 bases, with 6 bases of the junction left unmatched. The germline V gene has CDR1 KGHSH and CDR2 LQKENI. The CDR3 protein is CASSPRGQADTEAFF. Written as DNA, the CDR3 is TGTGCCAGCTCACCCCGGGGACAGGCCGACACTGAAGCTTTCTTT.

Here the CDR3 reads CASSRSLGVGEQYF. CDR3 DNA: TGTGCCAGCAGCAGGTCACTGGGAGTGGGGGAGCAGTACTTC. V gene TRBV5-5 combines with J gene TRBJ2-7; TRBD2 might be the D (5 bases). The CDR3 loop spans 14 amino acids. CDR1 and CDR2 (germline): SGHKS, YYEKEE (reference sequence). Trimming took off 4 bases at V and 7 bases at J, with 18 bases between the two ends.